These 28 T cell receptor beta chains share one sample of origin, sequenced in a study of blood T cell repertoires in COVID-19. Profiling relied on immunoSEQ multiplex PCR, and the TCRdb table lists in-frame clones only, not all of them. The table shows about 77,000 clones, with 75% to 85% occurring only once. The sample consisted of peripheral blood. These receptors were taken from a woman in her 70s with acute or convalescent COVID-19.

This chain uses TRBV18 with TRBJ1-6, with 9 bases aligning to TRBD1. CDR3 length: 15 residues. Trimming at V came to 3 bases and at J to 7 bases, leaving 4 bases not matched to a gene. The germline V gene has CDR1 KGHSH and CDR2 LQKENI. The DNA of the CDR3 is TGTGCCAGCTCACCTACTGACAGGGGGAATTCACCCCTCCACTTT. Amino acid sequence: CASSPTDRGNSPLHF.

This clone was seen only once. The rearrangement links TRBV20-1 to TRBJ1-4, with unresolved D. V gave up 2 bases and J gave up 7 bases, with 5 bases separating them. The CDR3 runs to 11 residues. CDR1 DFQATT and CDR2 SNEGSKA come from the germline V gene (reference sequence). This CDR3 reads CSARRSEKLFF. CDR3 nucleotides: TGCAGTGCTAGACGGAGTGAAAAACTGTTTTTT.

This chain uses TRBV4-2 with TRBJ1-1; D uncertain. Between the trimmed V and J ends, which lost 4 bases and 8 bases, there was a span of 11 bases. CDR1 and CDR2 (germline): LGHNA, YNFKEQ. The CDR3 consists of 12 residues. CDR3 DNA sequence: TGTGCCAGCAGCCCGGGTGGAGGGGAAGCTTTCTTT. This gives the protein CASSPGGGEAFF.

The chain combines TRBV5-6 with TRBJ1-2; D is uncertain. Between the trimmed V and J ends, which lost 0 bases and 7 bases, there was a span of 7 bases. The CDR3 has 12 residues. Germline V CDR1 and CDR2: SGHDT, YYEEEE. In DNA, the CDR3 is TGTGCCAGCAGCTTGGGAGTTCCTGGCTACACCTTC. Amino acids: CASSLGVPGYTF.

This sequence joins TRBV5-4 and TRBJ2-5; TRBD2 matches 9 bases. Per the germline V gene, CDR1 is SGHNT and CDR2 is YYREEE (reference sequence). There are 17 residues in the CDR3. V trimming: 4 bases; J trimming: 5 bases; junction bases outside the gene matches: 15. The CDR3 here is CASSPRGGAVGKETQYF. CDR3 coding DNA: TGTGCCAGCAGCCCCCGCGGGGGGGCTGTTGGGAAGGAGACCCAGTACTTC.

The chain uses TRBV4-1 and TRBJ1-1; TRBD1 matches at 11 bases. CDR1 is MGHRA, CDR2 YSYEKL, per germline. V dropped 4 bases and J dropped 6; count of bases not matched to a gene: 10. The CDR3 has 16 residues. CDR3 amino acids: CASSLTLDRGLPEAFF. CDR3 sequence (DNA): TGCGCCAGCAGCCTCACCCTGGACAGGGGGCTCCCTGAAGCTTTCTTT.

CDR3 protein: CASSYSDRGLVSQHF. CDR3 nucleotides: TGTGCCAGCAGTTACTCCGACAGGGGGCTAGTGTCCCAGCATTTT. The chain uses TRBV6-2 or TRBV6-3 and TRBJ1-5, with 10 positions matching TRBD1. Germline lookup yields CDR1 MNHEY and CDR2 SVGEGT. CDR3 length: 15 amino acids. The V and J ends lost 0 bases and 11 bases, in that order; junction bases with no gene match: 7.

The chain links TRBV4-1 to TRBJ1-1; no clear D gene. The V and J ends lost 2 bases and 0 bases respectively, with 13 bases between them. The V gene's germline CDR1 is MGHRA and CDR2 YSYEKL. The CDR3 contains 16 residues. The CDR3 DNA reads as TGCGCCAGCAGCCAAAATCGCGATACGATGAACACTGAAGCTTTCTTT. This gives the protein CASSQNRDTMNTEAFF.

V usage is TRBV7-9 and J usage is TRBJ1-6, with D perhaps TRBD1 (6 bases). The CDR3 extends over 14 amino acids. V lost 3 bases, J lost 7 bases, and 10 bases lay in between. Germline V gives CDR1 SEHNR, CDR2 FQNEAQ (reference sequence). As DNA, the CDR3 is TGTGCCAGCAGCTTCGGGCAGGGGAATTCACCCCTCCACTTT. As protein: CASSFGQGNSPLHF.

The J gene is TRBJ2-1, the V gene TRBV5-1, with D tentatively TRBD1 (6 bases). Germline values: CDR1 SGHRS, CDR2 YFSETQ. Trimming pared 0 bases from V and 6 bases from J, leaving 7 bases between. The CDR3 loop spans 13 amino acids. In nucleotides, the CDR3 is TGCGCCAGCAGCTTGGACAGGGCCAATGAGCAGTTCTTC. Its translation is CASSLDRANEQFF.

V usage is TRBV19 and J usage is TRBJ1-2; D is ambiguous. This CDR3 is built from 12 residues. Germline CDR1 and CDR2: LNHDA and SQIVND (reference sequence). V shed 8 bases and J shed 8 bases, with 15 bases lying between them. The CDR3: CASAPDGSGYTF. The CDR3 DNA reads TGTGCCAGTGCCCCCGACGGGTCCGGCTACACCTTC.

This clone appeared a few times. The gene calls are TRBV15 and TRBJ1-4; the match to TRBD1 covers 9 bases. V dropped 7 bases and J dropped 5; count of bases not matched to a gene: 8. Germline V lookup: CDR1 LNHNV, CDR2 YYDKDF (reference sequence). This CDR3 is 15 amino acids long. The CDR3 region has the DNA TGTGCCACCACTGGGACAGGGAGGGTGAATGAAAAACTGTTTTTT. Its protein product is CATTGTGRVNEKLFF.

The DNA for the CDR3 is TGCAGTGCTAGTCTAGCGGGGGGGCGTAACTACAATGAGCAGTTCTTC. It encodes CSASLAGGRNYNEQFF. The chain is built from TRBV20-1 and TRBJ2-1; TRBD2 agrees at 12 bases. The CDR3 has 16 amino acids. The V gene end was trimmed by 3 bases and the J gene end by 3 bases; junction bases not matched to a gene: 6. Germline V gene data show CDR1 as DFQATT and CDR2 as SNEGSKA (reference sequence).

The genes are TRBV25-1 and TRBJ2-2, with TRBD1 matching over 7 bases. This CDR3 contains 16 residues. The junction had 12 bases not matched to a gene; V was cut back by 4 bases and J by 7 bases. CDR1 is MGHDK and CDR2 is SYGVNS in the germline V gene. The DNA for the CDR3 is TGTGCCAGCAGTGCCTCTTCGACAGGGAAGGGCGGGGAGCTGTTTTTT. It yields the protein CASSASSTGKGGELFF.

The chain combines TRBV2 with TRBJ1-2, with 8 bases identical to TRBD1. Germline V CDR1 and CDR2: SNHLY, FYNNEI. This CDR3 has 13 amino acids. The ends lost 8 bases at V and 4 bases at J; junction bases unmatched: 6. This chain's CDR3 is CASLGQGVYGYTF. The CDR3 DNA is TGTGCCAGCCTAGGACAGGGAGTCTATGGCTACACCTTC.

Note on this clone: The junction differs from germline at one of its ends, possibly a read error. CDR3 coding DNA: TGTGCCAGCAATTACGGGGAGGAACACCGGGAGCAGTTCTTC. Its protein is CASNYGEEHREQFF. The chain is built from TRBV6-2 or TRBV6-3 and TRBJ2-1, with D perhaps matching TRBD2 (6 bases). CDR3 length equals 14 residues. Germline loops: CDR1 MNHEY, CDR2 SVGEGT.

The chain couples TRBV27 to TRBJ2-3; possible D gene TRBD2, 7 bases. V lost 4 bases to trimming and J lost 4 bases, with 15 bases between them. Germline V lookup: CDR1 MNHEY, CDR2 SMNVEV (reference sequence). The CDR3 is made up of 15 amino acids. CDR3 nucleotide sequence: TGTGCCAGCAGTTCCTGGATCGGGGGGCCAGATACGCAGTATTTT. The encoded protein is CASSSWIGGPDTQYF.

V is TRBV28 and J is TRBJ2-3; D is possibly TRBD2 (5 bases). The CDR3 is 14 residues long. Germline CDR1 MDHEN, CDR2 SYDVKM. Trimming pared 6 bases from V and 1 base from J, leaving 11 bases between. CDR3 loop: CASRRFGGTDTQYF. CDR3 sequence (DNA): TGTGCCAGCAGGCGGTTCGGGGGCACAGATACGCAGTATTTT. The complete variable domain, with remaining parts taken from reference TRBV28 and TRBJ2-3, reads DVKVTQSSRYLVKRTGEKVFLECVQDMDHENMFWYRQDPGLGLRLIYFSYDVKMKEKGDIPEGYSVSREKKERFSLILESASTNQTSMYLCASRRFGGTDTQYFGPGTRLTVL.

This rearrangement joins TRBV12-5 to TRBJ2-5, with 7 bases lining up with TRBD2. Germline assignment: CDR1 LGHNT and CDR2 FRNRAP. V lost 5 bases, J lost 5 bases, and 5 bases stayed unmatched. This CDR3 spans 13 amino acids. The CDR3 is CASGQTSVETQYF. In nucleotides, the CDR3 is TGTGCTAGTGGTCAAACTAGCGTCGAGACCCAGTACTTC.

This chain links TRBV6-5 with TRBJ2-7; D is possibly TRBD1 (5 bases). The CDR3 extends over 13 amino acids. Trimming left V 10 bases short and J 7 bases short, with 20 bases between. Germline CDR1 MNHEY, CDR2 SVGAGI. This CDR3 reads CATRSWSGREQYF. DNA of the CDR3: TGTGCCACCCGGAGTTGGTCAGGGCGGGAGCAGTACTTC.

This chain uses TRBV7-3 with TRBJ1-1; tentatively, D is TRBD1 (6 bases). The CDR3 covers 14 residues. Germline CDR1 and CDR2: SGHTA and FQGTGA. Trimming shortened V by 4 bases and J by 5 bases, and 14 bases separated the two germline ends. CDR3 sequence reads: CASSSNKGETEAFF. The CDR3 nucleotides read TGTGCCAGCAGCTCCAATAAGGGGGAGACTGAAGCTTTCTTT.

The J gene is TRBJ1-5, the V gene TRBV4-3; D is undetermined. The V end was cut by 0 bases, the J end by 5 bases, with 8 bases between. CDR3 length: 14 residues. Germline V gene data show CDR1 as LGHNA and CDR2 as YSLEER. The CDR3 region has the DNA TGCGCCAGCAGCCAAGATCTTGTTGATCAGCCCCAGCATTTT. Encoded protein: CASSQDLVDQPQHF.

This clone occurred a few times. The V call is TRBV14, the J call TRBJ1-2; 7 bases align to TRBD1. V lost 6 bases and J lost 3; bases outside the gene matches: 4. There are 13 residues in the CDR3. Germline loops: CDR1 SGHDN, CDR2 FVKESK. The CDR3 DNA reads as TGTGCCAGCAGGACCACAGGGGACTATGGCTACACCTTC. Translated: CASRTTGDYGYTF.

The chain links TRBV7-3 to TRBJ2-3; 8 positions agree with TRBD1. Trimming cost V 6 bases and J 6 bases; bases outside gene matches: 8. The germline CDR1 and CDR2 sequences are SGHTA and FQGTGA. The CDR3 runs to 14 residues. The CDR3 is CASSRQGSTDTQYF. CDR3 DNA: TGTGCCAGCAGTCGACAGGGGTCCACCGATACGCAGTATTTT.

V gene TRBV2 combines with J gene TRBJ1-1; D is possibly TRBD1 (5 bases). The CDR3 extends over 14 amino acids. The germline V gene encodes CDR1 SNHLY and CDR2 FYNNEI. V was shortened by 5 bases and J by 4 bases, with 14 bases between the two germline ends. DNA of the CDR3: TGTGCCAGCAGTACCAACTTGGGGGGCACTGAAGCTTTCTTT. Translation gives CASSTNLGGTEAFF.

CDR3 sequence (DNA): TGTGCCAGCGAAAGGGGCTCCGGGACAGATACGCAGTATTTT. Translation: CASERGSGTDTQYF. The chain carries TRBV6-6 and TRBJ2-3; D is possibly TRBD1 (5 bases). Looked up from germline, CDR1 is MNHNY and CDR2 is SVGAGI (reference sequence). The CDR3 runs 14 residues. V was shortened by 8 bases and J by 3 bases, with 15 bases between the two germline ends.

This sequence joins TRBV19 and TRBJ1-1; possible D gene TRBD1, 6 bases. The CDR3 contains 15 residues. Germline lookup yields CDR1 LNHDA and CDR2 SQIVND (reference sequence). Trimming pared 6 bases from V and 5 bases from J, leaving 19 bases between. CDR3 sequence reads: CASRPPGGRLTEAFF. DNA for the CDR3: TGTGCCAGTAGGCCACCGGGGGGGCGCCTTACTGAAGCTTTCTTT.

The chain combines TRBV15 with TRBJ1-5; TRBD1 matches at 8 bases. The J segment lost 4 bases and the V segment lost 5 bases, leaving 13 bases of the junction unmatched. Germline lookup yields CDR1 LNHNV and CDR2 YYDKDF (reference sequence). The CDR3 runs to 17 residues. The CDR3 reads CATSRGSGGPRNQPQHF. The CDR3 DNA reads as TGTGCCACCAGCCGGGGGTCAGGGGGCCCCAGGAATCAGCCCCAGCATTTT.